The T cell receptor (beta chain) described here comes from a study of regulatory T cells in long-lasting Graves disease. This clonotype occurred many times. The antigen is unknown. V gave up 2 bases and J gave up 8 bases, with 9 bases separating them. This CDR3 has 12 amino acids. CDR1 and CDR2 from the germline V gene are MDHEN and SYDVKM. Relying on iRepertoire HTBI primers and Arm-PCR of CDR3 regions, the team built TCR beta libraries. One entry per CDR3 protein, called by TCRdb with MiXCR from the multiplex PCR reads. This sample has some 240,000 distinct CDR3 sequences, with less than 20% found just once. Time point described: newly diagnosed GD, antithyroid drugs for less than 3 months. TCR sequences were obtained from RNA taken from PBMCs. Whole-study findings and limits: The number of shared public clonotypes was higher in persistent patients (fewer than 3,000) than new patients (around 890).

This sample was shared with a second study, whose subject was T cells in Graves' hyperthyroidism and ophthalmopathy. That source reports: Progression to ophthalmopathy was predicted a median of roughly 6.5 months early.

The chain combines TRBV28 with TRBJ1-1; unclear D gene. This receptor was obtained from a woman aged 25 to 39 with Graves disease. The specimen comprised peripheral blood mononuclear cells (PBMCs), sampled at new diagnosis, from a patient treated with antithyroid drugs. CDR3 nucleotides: TGTGCCAGCAGTTTACTGGCGGGGGAAGCTTTCTTT. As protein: CASSLLAGEAFF. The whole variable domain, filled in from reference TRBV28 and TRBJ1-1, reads DVKVTQSSRYLVKRTGEKVFLECVQDMDHENMFWYRQDPGLGLRLIYFSYDVKMKEKGDIPEGYSVSREKKERFSLILESASTNQTSMYLCASSLLAGEAFFGQGTRLTVV.